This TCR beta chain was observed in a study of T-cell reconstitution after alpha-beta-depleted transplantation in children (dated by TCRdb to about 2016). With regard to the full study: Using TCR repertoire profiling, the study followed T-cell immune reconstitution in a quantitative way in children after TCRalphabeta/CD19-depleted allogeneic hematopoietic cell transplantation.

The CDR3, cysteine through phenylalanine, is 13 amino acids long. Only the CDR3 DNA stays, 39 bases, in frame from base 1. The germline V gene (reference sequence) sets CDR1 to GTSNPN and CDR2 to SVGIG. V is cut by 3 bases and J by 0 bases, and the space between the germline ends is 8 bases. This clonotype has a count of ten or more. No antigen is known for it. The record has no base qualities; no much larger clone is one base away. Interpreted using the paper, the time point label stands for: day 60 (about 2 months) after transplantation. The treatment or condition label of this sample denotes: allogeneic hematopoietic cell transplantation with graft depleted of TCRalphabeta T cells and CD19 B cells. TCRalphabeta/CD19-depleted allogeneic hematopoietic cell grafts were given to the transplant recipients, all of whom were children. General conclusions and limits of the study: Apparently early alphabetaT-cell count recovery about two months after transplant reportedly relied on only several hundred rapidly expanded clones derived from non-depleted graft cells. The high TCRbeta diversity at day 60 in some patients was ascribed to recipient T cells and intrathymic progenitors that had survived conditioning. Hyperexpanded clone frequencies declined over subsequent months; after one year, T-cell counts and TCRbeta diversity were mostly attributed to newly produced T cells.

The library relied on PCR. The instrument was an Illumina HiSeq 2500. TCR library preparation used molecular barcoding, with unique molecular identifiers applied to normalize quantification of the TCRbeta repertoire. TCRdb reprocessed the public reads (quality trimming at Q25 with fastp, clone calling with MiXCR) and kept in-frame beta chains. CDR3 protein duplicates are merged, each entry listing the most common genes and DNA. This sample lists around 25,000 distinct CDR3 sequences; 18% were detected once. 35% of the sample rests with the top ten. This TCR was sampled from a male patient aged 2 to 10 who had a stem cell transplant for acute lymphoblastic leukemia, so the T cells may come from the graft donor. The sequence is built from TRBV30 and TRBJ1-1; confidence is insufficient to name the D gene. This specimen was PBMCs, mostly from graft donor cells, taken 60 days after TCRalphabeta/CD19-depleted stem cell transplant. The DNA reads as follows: TGTGCCTGGAGACCAGCGATGAACACTGAAGCTTTCTTT. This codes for CAWRPAMNTEAFF. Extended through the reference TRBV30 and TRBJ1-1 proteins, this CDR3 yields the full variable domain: SQTIHQWPATLVQPVGSPLSLECTVEGTSNPNLYWYRQAAGRGLQLLFYSVGIGQISSEVPQNLSASRPQDRQFILSSKKLLLSDSGFYLCAWRPAMNTEAFFGQGTRLTVV.